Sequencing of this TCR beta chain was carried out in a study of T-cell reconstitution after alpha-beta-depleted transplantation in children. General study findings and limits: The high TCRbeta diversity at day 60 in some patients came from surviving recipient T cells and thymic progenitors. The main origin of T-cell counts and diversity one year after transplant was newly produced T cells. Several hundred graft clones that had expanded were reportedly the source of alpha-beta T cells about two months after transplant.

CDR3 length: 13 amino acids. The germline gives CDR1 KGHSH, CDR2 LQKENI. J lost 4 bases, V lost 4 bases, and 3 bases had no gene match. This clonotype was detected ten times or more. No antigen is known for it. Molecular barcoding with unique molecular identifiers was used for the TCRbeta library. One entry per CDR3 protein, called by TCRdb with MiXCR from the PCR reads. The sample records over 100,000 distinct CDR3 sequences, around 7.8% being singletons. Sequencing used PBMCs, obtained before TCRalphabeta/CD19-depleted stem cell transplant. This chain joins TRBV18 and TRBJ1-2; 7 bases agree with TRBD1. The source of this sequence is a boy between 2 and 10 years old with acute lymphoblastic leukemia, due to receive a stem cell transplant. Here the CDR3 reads CASSRTGSYGYTF. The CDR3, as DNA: TGTGCCAGCTCACGGACAGGCTCCTATGGCTACACCTTC.